This T cell receptor (beta chain) was found in a study of blood T cell repertoires in COVID-19 (dated by TCRdb to 2019 to 2021). For the wider study: Samples covering the acute and convalescent phases of COVID-19 were provided by collaborators in the United States, Italy and Spain. The prospective study material was composed of cDNA or gDNA derived from T cells, B-cell-depleted T cells, or PBMCs. Deeply sampled blood TCRbeta repertoires from subjects exposed to, actively infected with, or recovered from COVID-19 were included in the dataset. The repertoires were released in a freely available public database meant as a resource for research on the immune response to SARS-CoV-2. The samples were drawn from the first 160 participants of the ongoing ImmuneRACE study and from 950 to 1,500 subjects provided by 6 global collaborators. Sample metadata almost always included a de-identified subject ID, COVID-19 status, age in years and sex. Where available, HLA class I and class II types were taken from metadata supplied by the sample provider and were not determined by assay-based typing. The investigation overall reported the following: The amount of clinical and demographic metadata varied by source and participant and was provided uncurated.

Participants in the prospective study were enrolled through a virtual design, were aged about 18 to 100 years, and lived in approximately 25 United States geographic areas. In the prospective study, cohorts were assigned on the basis of participant-reported clinical history obtained from a screening survey and a study questionnaire. Mobile phlebotomists in the prospective study collected whole blood, serum and a nasopharyngeal or oropharyngeal swab from every participant. Participants in the prospective study had the option to provide additional blood draws and questionnaires over a 2-month period. Prospective study blood samples were shipped either frozen or at room temperature before DNA extraction. For this clone: Which antigen it targets is not known. Base quality data are lacking; no much larger clone is found one base away.

The immunoSEQ Assay, a bias-controlled multiplex PCR, was used to amplify TCRbeta CDR3 regions from genomic DNA. The paper's processing steps were these. Within the assay, amplification of reference gene primers was used to estimate how many nucleated cells each sample contained. To quantify the absolute abundance of each unique TCRbeta CDR3 rearrangement, sequence reads were collapsed and filtered. Productive Simpson clonality was computed per sample as the square root of Simpson's diversity index over productive rearrangements. TCRdb mirrors the immuneACCESS table, restricted to in-frame sequences. Some clones are absent from its copies; in checked studies, under half trace to an unresolved V gene, and the reason for the others is unknown. V, J and clone size were drawn from that table, and D and trimming were deduced from the DNA. Across this sample there are under 200,000 clones, with about 82% seen only once. The ten most abundant clones make up around 5.7% of the sample.

As encoded in the germline V gene, CDR1 is KGHSH while CDR2 is LQKENI. Taken from cysteine to phenylalanine, the CDR3 has 15 residues. The DNA shown is the 45-base CDR3, in frame from base 1. The germline V and J ends show losses of 4 bases and 2 bases respectively, and no gene match explains 8 bases of the junction. Sequencing was done on a sample of PBMCs or T cells enriched from blood (not recorded which). This clonotype originated in a man between 35 and 55 years old with acute COVID-19. The chain is assembled from TRBV18 and TRBJ2-7; 7 bases in between match TRBD2. This receptor has the CDR3 CASSLPGLSTYEQYF. In nucleotide form, the sequence is TGTGCCAGCTCACTCCCGGGACTATCAACCTACGAGCAGTACTTC.